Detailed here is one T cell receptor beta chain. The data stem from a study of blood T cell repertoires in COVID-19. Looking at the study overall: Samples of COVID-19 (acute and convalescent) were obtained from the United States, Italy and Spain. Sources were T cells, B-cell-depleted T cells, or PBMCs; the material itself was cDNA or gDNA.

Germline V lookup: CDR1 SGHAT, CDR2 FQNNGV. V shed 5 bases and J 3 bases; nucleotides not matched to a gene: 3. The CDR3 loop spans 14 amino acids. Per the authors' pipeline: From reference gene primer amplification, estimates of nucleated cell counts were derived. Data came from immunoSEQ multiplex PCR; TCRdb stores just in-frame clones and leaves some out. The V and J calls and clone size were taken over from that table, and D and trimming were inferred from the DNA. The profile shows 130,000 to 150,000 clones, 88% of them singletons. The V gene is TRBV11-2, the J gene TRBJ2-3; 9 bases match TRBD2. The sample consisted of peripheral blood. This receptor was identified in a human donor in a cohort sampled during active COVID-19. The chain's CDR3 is CASSEGLATDTQYF. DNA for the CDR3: TGTGCCAGCAGCGAGGGACTAGCAACAGATACGCAGTATTTT.